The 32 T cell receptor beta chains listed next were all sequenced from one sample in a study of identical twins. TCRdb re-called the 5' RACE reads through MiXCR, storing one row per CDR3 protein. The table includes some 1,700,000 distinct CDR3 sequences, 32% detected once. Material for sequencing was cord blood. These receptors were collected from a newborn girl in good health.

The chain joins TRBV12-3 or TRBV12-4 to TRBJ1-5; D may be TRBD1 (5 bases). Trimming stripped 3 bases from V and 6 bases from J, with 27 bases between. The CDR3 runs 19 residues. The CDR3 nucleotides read TGTGCCAGCAGTTTTTTTCCCCCACCAAATCAGGGTGTCCGTCAGCCCCAGCATTTT. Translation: CASSFFPPPNQGVRQPQHF.

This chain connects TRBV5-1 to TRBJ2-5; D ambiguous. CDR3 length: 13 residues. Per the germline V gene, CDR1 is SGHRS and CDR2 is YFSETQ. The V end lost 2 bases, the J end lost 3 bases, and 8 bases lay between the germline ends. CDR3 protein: CASSFWLKETQYF. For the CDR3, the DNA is TGCGCCAGCAGCTTTTGGCTAAAAGAGACCCAGTACTTC. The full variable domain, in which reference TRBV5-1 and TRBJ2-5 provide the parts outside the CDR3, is KAGVTQTPRYLIKTRGQQVTLSCSPISGHRSVSWYQQTPGQGLQFLFEYFSETQRNKGNFPGRFSGRQFSNSRSEMNVSTLELGDSALYLCASSFWLKETQYFGPGTRLLVL.

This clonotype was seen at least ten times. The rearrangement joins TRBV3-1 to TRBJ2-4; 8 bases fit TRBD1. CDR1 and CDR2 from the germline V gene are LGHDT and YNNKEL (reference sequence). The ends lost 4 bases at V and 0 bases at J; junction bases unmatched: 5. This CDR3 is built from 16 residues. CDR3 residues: CASSLDRGVAKNIQYF. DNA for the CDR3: TGTGCCAGCAGCCTCGACAGGGGAGTAGCCAAAAACATTCAGTACTTC.

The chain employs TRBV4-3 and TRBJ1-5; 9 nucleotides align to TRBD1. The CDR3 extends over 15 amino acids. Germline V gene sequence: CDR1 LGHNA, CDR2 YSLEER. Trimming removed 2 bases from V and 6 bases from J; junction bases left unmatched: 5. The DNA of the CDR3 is TGCGCCAGCAGCCAATACAGGGGGCTTGGTCAGCCCCAGCATTTT. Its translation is CASSQYRGLGQPQHF.

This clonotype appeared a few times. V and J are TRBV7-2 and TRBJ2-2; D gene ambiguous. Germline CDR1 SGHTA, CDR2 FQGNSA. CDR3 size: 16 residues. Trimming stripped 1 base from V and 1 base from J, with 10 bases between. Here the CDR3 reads CASSLVSALNTGELFF. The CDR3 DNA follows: TGTGCCAGCAGCTTAGTGTCCGCCTTGAACACCGGGGAGCTGTTTTTT.

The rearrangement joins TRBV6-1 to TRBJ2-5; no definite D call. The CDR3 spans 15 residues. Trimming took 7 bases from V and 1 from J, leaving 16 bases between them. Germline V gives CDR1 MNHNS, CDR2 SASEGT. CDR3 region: CASIPHLDLQETQYF. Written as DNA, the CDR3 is TGTGCCAGCATCCCCCACCTGGACCTCCAAGAGACCCAGTACTTC.

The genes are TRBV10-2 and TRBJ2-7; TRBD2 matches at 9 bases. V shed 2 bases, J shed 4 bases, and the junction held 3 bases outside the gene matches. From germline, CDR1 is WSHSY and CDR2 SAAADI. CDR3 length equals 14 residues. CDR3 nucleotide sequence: TGCGCCAGCAGTGAGACTAGCGGGCCATACGAGCAGTACTTC. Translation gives CASSETSGPYEQYF.

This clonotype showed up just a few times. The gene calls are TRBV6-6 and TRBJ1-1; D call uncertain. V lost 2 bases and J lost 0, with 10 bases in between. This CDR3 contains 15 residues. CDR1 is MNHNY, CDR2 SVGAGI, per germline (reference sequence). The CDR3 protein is CASSYGIPLNTEAFF. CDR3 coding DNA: TGTGCCAGCAGTTACGGGATCCCCTTGAACACTGAAGCTTTCTTT.

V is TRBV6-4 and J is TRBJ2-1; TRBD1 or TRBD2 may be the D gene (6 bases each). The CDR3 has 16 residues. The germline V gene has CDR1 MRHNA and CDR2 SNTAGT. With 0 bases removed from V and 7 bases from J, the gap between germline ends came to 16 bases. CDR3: CASSDSGGPVVNEQFF. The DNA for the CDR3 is TGTGCCAGCAGTGACTCAGGGGGGCCAGTGGTGAATGAGCAGTTCTTC.

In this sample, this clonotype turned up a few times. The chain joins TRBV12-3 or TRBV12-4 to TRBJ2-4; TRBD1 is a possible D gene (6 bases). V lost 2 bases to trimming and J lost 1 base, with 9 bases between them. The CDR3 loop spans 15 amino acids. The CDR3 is CASSLRGSAKNIQYF. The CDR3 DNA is TGTGCCAGCAGTTTAAGGGGGTCTGCCAAAAACATTCAGTACTTC.

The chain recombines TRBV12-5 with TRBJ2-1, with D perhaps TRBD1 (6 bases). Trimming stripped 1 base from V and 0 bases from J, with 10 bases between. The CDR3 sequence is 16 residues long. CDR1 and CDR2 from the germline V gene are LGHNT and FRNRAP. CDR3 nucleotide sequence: TGTGCTAGTGGTTTGGGGACAGAGAGCTCCTACAATGAGCAGTTCTTC. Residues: CASGLGTESSYNEQFF.

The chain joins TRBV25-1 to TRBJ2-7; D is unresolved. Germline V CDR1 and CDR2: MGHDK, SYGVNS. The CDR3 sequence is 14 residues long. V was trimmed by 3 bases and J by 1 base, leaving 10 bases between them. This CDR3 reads CASSDRWGSYEQYF. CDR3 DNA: TGTGCCAGCAGTGATCGGTGGGGATCCTACGAGCAGTACTTC.

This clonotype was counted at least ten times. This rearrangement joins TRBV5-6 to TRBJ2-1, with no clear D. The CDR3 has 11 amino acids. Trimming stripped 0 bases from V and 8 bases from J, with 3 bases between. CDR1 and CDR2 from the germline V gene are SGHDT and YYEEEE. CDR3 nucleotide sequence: TGTGCCAGCAGCTTGGAGGATGAGCAGTTCTTC. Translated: CASSLEDEQFF.

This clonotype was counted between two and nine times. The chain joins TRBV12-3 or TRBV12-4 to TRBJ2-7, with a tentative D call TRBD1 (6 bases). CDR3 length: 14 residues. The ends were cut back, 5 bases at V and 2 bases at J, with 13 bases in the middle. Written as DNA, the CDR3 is TGTGCCAGCAGTCGATCTGGGACAACCTACGAGCAGTACTTC. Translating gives CASSRSGTTYEQYF.

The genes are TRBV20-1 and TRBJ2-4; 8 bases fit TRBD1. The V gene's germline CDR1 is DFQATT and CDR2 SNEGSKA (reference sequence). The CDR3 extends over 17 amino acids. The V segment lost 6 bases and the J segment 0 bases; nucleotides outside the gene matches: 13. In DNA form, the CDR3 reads TGCAGTGCCAAGGACAGGGTTTTGAATTTAGCCAAAAACATTCAGTACTTC. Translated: CSAKDRVLNLAKNIQYF.

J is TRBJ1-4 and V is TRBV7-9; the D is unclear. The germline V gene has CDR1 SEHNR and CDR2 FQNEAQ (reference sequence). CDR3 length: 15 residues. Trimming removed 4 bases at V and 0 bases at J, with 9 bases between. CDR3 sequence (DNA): TGTGCCAGCAGCTGGTGGCGCGCAACTAATGAAAAACTGTTTTTT. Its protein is CASSWWRATNEKLFF.

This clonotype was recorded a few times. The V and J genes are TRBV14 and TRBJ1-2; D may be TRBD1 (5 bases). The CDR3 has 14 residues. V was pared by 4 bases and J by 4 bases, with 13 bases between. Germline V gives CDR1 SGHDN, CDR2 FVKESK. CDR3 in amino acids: CASSPLQGPYGYTF. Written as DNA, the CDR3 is TGTGCCAGCAGCCCCCTGCAGGGCCCCTATGGCTACACCTTC.

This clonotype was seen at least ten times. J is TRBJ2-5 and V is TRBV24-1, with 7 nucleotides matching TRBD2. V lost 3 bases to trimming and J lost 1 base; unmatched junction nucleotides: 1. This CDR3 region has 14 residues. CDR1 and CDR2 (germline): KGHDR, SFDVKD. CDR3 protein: CATSDSGIQETQYF. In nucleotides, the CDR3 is TGTGCCACCAGTGATAGCGGGATCCAAGAGACCCAGTACTTC.

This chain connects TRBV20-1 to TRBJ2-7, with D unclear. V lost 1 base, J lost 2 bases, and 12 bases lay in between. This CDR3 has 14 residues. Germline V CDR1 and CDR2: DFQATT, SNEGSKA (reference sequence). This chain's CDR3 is CSARVLVAPYEQYF. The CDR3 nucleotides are TGCAGTGCTAGAGTCTTAGTGGCCCCCTACGAGCAGTACTTC.

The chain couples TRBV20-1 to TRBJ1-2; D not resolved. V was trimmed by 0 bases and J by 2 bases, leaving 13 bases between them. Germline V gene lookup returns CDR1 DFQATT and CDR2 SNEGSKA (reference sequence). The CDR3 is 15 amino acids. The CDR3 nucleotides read TGCAGTGCTAGAGATCGGGCAGATAGCAACTATGGCTACACCTTC. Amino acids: CSARDRADSNYGYTF.

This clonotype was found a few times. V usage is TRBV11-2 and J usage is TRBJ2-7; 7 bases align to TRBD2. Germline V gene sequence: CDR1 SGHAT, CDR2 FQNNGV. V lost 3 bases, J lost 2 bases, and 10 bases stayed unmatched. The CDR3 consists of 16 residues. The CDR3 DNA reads TGTGCCAGCAGCTTTTCCGCTCGGGGAGGGGCCTACGAGCAGTACTTC. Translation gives CASSFSARGGAYEQYF.

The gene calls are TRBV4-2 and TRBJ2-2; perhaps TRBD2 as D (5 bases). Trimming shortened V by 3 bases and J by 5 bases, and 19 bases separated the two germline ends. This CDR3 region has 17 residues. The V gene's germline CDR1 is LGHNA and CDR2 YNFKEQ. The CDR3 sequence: CASSHDSDSRDTGELFF. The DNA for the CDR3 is TGTGCCAGCAGCCATGATTCCGACTCCCGGGATACCGGGGAGCTGTTTTTT.

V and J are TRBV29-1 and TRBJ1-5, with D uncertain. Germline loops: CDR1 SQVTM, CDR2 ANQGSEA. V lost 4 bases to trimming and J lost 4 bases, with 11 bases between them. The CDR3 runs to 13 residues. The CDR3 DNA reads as TGCAGCGTTGCTTTGGGTTGGAATCAGCCCCAGCATTTT. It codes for CSVALGWNQPQHF.

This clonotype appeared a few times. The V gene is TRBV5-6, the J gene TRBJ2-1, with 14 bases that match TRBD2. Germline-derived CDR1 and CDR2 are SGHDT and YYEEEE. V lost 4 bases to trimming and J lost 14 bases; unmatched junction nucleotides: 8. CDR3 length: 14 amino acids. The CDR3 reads CASSGTSGGRQEFF. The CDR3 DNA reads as TGTGCCAGCAGCGGGACTAGCGGGGGCCGGCAGGAGTTCTTC.

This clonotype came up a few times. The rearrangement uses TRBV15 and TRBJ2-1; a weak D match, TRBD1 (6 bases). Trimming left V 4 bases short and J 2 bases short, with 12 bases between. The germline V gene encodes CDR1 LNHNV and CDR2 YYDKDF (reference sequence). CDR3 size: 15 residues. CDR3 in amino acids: CATSNRVGAYNEQFF. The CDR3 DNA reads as TGTGCCACCAGCAACAGGGTAGGAGCCTACAATGAGCAGTTCTTC. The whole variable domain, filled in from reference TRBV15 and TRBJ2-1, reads DAMVIQNPRYQVTQFGKPVTLSCSQTLNHNVMYWYQQKSSQAPKLLFHYYDKDFNNEADTPDNFQSRRPNTSFCFLDIRSPGLGDTAMYLCATSNRVGAYNEQFFGPGTRLTVL.

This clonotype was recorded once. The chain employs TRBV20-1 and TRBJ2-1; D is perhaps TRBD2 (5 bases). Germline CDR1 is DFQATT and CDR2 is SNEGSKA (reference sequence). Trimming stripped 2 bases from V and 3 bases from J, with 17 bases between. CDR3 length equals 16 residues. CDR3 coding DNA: TGCAGTGCTAGAACCTTCGTGGCGGGTCTCTACAATGAGCAGTTCTTC. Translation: CSARTFVAGLYNEQFF.

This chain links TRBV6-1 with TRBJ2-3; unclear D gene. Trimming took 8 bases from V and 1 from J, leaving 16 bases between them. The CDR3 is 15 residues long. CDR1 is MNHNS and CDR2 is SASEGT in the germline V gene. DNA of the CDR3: TGTGCCAGCGCACCATGGTTTGGGGGCACAGATACGCAGTATTTT. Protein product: CASAPWFGGTDTQYF.

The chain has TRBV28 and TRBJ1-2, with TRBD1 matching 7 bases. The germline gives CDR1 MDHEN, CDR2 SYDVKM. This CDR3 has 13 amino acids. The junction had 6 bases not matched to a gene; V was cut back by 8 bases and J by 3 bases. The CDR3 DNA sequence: TGTGCCAGCGGGGACAGTCCCTACTATGGCTACACCTTC. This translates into CASGDSPYYGYTF.

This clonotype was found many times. CDR3 sequence (DNA): TGTGCCAGCAGCTTAGACCAGGTAGCAGATACGCAGTATTTT. Translating gives CASSLDQVADTQYF. The rearrangement links TRBV11-2 to TRBJ2-3, with no clear D. Germline CDR1 reads SGHAT; CDR2 reads FQNNGV. The CDR3 loop spans 14 amino acids. Trimming took 0 bases from V and 4 from J, leaving 8 bases between them.

CDR3: CAISDLGRGNTIYF. As DNA, the CDR3 is TGTGCCATCAGTGATCTAGGACGAGGAAACACCATATATTTT. The chain has TRBV10-3 and TRBJ1-3; D unresolved. Germline V lookup: CDR1 ENHRY, CDR2 SYGVKD. This CDR3 has 14 residues. Trimming cost V 3 bases and J 4 bases, with 10 bases left between them.

The CDR3 nucleotides read TGTGCCAGCAGCTTCTTGTCCGGGACAGGGGGCTTGAATGAGCAGTTCTTC. As protein: CASSFLSGTGGLNEQFF. The V gene is TRBV27, the J gene TRBJ2-1; 12 nucleotides agree with TRBD1. This CDR3 region has 17 residues. V was pared by 6 bases and J by 7 bases, with 13 bases of the junction left unmatched. Germline CDR1 and CDR2: MNHEY and SMNVEV (reference sequence).

CDR3 amino acids: CSAGGGYEQYF. CDR3 nucleotides: TGCAGTGCCGGGGGGGGTTACGAGCAGTACTTC. The rearrangement links TRBV20-1 to TRBJ2-7; 8 bases fit TRBD2. With 6 bases clipped from V and 4 bases from J, the junction kept 2 bases outside the gene matches. Germline V CDR1 and CDR2: DFQATT, SNEGSKA (reference sequence). The length of the CDR3 is 11 residues.